The rows below give T cell receptor beta chains drawn from one sample of a study of cytomegalovirus exposure and HLA in healthy donors. Some clones are missing from TCRdb's copy, which holds only in-frame ones; the method was immunoSEQ multiplex PCR. In the table there are 140,000 to 150,000 clones, more than 55% of which are singletons. The sequenced sample consisted of PBMCs. All receptors derive from a woman aged 60 to 75 in good health and CMV-seronegative. The CDR3 runs from the conserved cysteine through the conserved F or W. The D gene is left open where the match is weak. Size values are once, few and many counts, or a class for expanded clones, and some rows have none.

V	J	length	D	size	CDR3	DNA
TRBV13	TRBJ1-2	15	-	-	CASSLGGGGPYGYTF	TGTGCCAGCAGCTTAGGTGGGGGAGGGCCATATGGCTACACCTTC
TRBV27	TRBJ1-4	15	TRBD1	-	CASSTLDRRNEKLFF	TGTGCCAGCAGTACGTTGGACAGGCGTAATGAAAAACTGTTTTTT
TRBV4-3	TRBJ2-2	17	-	-	CASSQGAGGRIPGELFF	TGCGCCAGCAGCCAAGGGGCAGGCGGGCGTATCCCCGGGGAGCTGTTTTTT
TRBV11-2	TRBJ2-4	16	-	-	CASSQRQVVAKNIQYF	TGTGCCAGCAGCCAGCGACAGGTGGTAGCCAAAAACATTCAGTACTTC
TRBV5-1	TRBJ2-7	16	TRBD1	-	CASSVHTGTGQYEQYF	TGCGCCAGCAGCGTCCACACCGGGACAGGACAATACGAGCAGTACTTC
TRBV18	TRBJ2-5	16	TRBD2	few	CASSPLTGGYQETQYF	TGTGCCAGCTCACCCCTAACGGGGGGGTACCAAGAGACCCAGTACTTC
TRBV6-1	TRBJ2-2	15	TRBD2	once	CASRLTSGGTGELFF	TGTGCCAGCAGACTGACTAGCGGGGGAACCGGGGAGCTGTTTTTT
TRBV10-3	TRBJ2-7	14	-	once	CAISESSQWARPYF	TGTGCCATCAGTGAGTCCAGTCAGTGGGCCAGGCCGTACTTC
TRBV2	TRBJ1-1	14	-	-	CASSDVGTNTEAFF	TGTGCCAGCAGTGACGTCGGTACGAACACTGAAGCTTTCTTT
TRBV6-6	TRBJ1-4	16	-	-	CASENRFGATNEKLFF	TGTGCCAGCGAAAACAGGTTTGGGGCAACTAATGAAAAACTGTTTTTT
TRBV19	TRBJ1-6	18	TRBD1	-	CASSPQGQGISYNSPLHF	TGTGCCAGTAGTCCGCAGGGACAGGGGATCTCCTATAATTCACCCCTCCACTTT
TRBV13	TRBJ2-3	14	-	-	CASSLWLAPDTQYF	TGTGCCAGCAGCTTGTGGCTAGCCCCGGATACGCAGTATTTT
TRBV2	TRBJ2-1	14	TRBD2	-	CASSDTSGGAEQFF	TGTGCCAGCAGTGATACTAGCGGGGGGGCGGAGCAGTTCTTC
TRBV7-2	TRBJ2-7	16	TRBD2	few	CASSLGLAGGLYEQYF	TGTGCCAGCAGCTTGGGACTAGCGGGGGGGCTGTACGAGCAGTACTTC
TRBV7-9	TRBJ1-6	15	-	-	CSSRIVQGENSPLHF	TGTTCCAGCAGGATAGTACAGGGAGAGAATTCACCCCTCCACTTT
TRBV19	TRBJ1-1	13	-	-	CASWTGGDTEAFF	TGTGCCAGCTGGACGGGAGGGGACACTGAAGCTTTCTTT
TRBV6-6	TRBJ2-7	13	TRBD1	-	CASSGQGIYEQYF	TGTGCCAGCAGTGGACAGGGGATCTACGAGCAGTACTTC
TRBV6-6	TRBJ2-1	14	TRBD2	-	CASSTSGGTGEQFF	TGTGCCAGCAGTACTAGCGGGGGTACGGGTGAGCAGTTCTTC
TRBV21-1	TRBJ1-4	19	-	-	CASSAAGPQGAPWDEKLFF	TGTGCCAGCAGCGCCGCCGGGCCGCAGGGGGCGCCCTGGGATGAAAAACTGTTTTTT
TRBV7-8	TRBJ2-7	19	-	-	CASSLASKLMGGRRYEQYF	TGTGCCAGCAGCTTAGCGTCGAAACTCATGGGGGGGCGACGCTACGAGCAGTACTTC
TRBV18	TRBJ2-1	18	TRBD2	-	CASSPLPPGTSGGGEQFF	TGTGCCAGCTCACCCCTACCACCCGGGACTAGCGGGGGAGGTGAGCAGTTCTTC
TRBV6-5	TRBJ1-5	12	-	once	CASRRRNQPQHF	TGTGCCAGCAGAAGGCGGAATCAGCCCCAGCATTTT
TRBV7-2	TRBJ1-1	18	-	-	CASSRRGAALGENTEAFF	TGTGCCAGCAGCCGCCGGGGGGCAGCATTAGGGGAGAACACTGAAGCTTTCTTT
TRBV27	TRBJ1-2	13	TRBD1	-	CASSPDRVSGYTF	TGTGCCAGCAGTCCTGACAGGGTTAGCGGCTACACCTTC
TRBV5-7	TRBJ2-5	19	TRBD2	-	CASSLGGSGGAGSQETQYF	TGTGCCAGCAGCTTGGGTGGTAGCGGGGGGGCCGGTTCCCAAGAGACCCAGTACTTC
TRBV7-2	TRBJ2-7	17	-	-	CASSLGVGGTGAYEQYF	TGTGCCAGCAGCTTAGGGGTGGGGGGGACAGGAGCCTACGAGCAGTACTTC
TRBV7-6	TRBJ2-7	14	-	few	CASSASDTSYEQYF	TGTGCCAGCAGCGCCTCGGACACCTCCTACGAGCAGTACTTC
TRBV6-5	TRBJ2-1	15	TRBD2	few	CASSYGGRGSNEQFF	TGTGCCAGCAGTTACGGCGGGAGGGGTAGCAATGAGCAGTTCTTC
TRBV7-9	TRBJ2-5	13	TRBD1	-	CASSPRGPETQYF	TGTGCCAGCAGCCCCAGGGGGCCAGAGACCCAGTACTTC
TRBV19	TRBJ2-6	13	-	few	CASTFSGANVLTF	TGTGCCAGTACCTTCTCTGGGGCCAACGTCCTGACTTTC
TRBV10-1	TRBJ1-5	17	-	-	CASVGGVLSTPNQPQHF	TGCGCCAGCGTGGGGGGGGTCCTGTCTACCCCCAATCAGCCCCAGCATTTT